The 22 T cell receptor beta chains below all came from one sample that was sequenced in a study of T cell repertoires in cytomegalovirus infection. Each CDR3 protein gets one entry after TCRdb re-called the reads with MiXCR. Of under 250,000 distinct CDR3 sequences in the sample, 6% to 8% were seen once. Sequencing used PBMCs. These TCRs come from a human donor in good health (CMV status not recorded). Some clones in this sample may be carry-over from other donors' samples.

This chain connects TRBV4-3 to TRBJ2-2, with TRBD1 matching over 7 bases. Germline V gives CDR1 LGHNA, CDR2 YSLEER. The CDR3 is 14 amino acids. The J segment lost 7 bases and the V segment lost 3 bases, leaving 5 bases of the junction unmatched. CDR3 nucleotide sequence: TGCGCCAGCAGCCAGGGGACAGTTATCGGGGAGCTGTTTTTT. Protein product: CASSQGTVIGELFF.

The sample holds many counts of this clonotype. This chain connects TRBV28 to TRBJ2-7; weak D call: TRBD1 (6 bases). Trimming left V 5 bases short and J 0 bases short, with 11 bases between. In germline, CDR1 is MDHEN, CDR2 SYDVKM. The CDR3 is made up of 14 amino acids. CDR3 bases: TGTGCCAGCAGTACCCGACAGGACTCCTACGAGCAGTACTTC. This sequence encodes CASSTRQDSYEQYF.

This clonotype was detected ten times or more. This rearrangement joins TRBV7-2 to TRBJ1-4, with TRBD1 identical over 9 bases. V lost 2 bases and J lost 8; bases outside the gene matches: 3. CDR3 length: 14 amino acids. Germline loops: CDR1 SGHTA, CDR2 FQGNSA. The CDR3 DNA reads as TGTGCCAGCAGCTTAAGGACAGGGGAAGAAAAACTGTTTTTT. Amino acids: CASSLRTGEEKLFF.

This clonotype was detected many times. The chain joins TRBV20-1 to TRBJ1-3; D gene unclear. The CDR3 has 12 residues. Germline lookup yields CDR1 DFQATT and CDR2 SNEGSKA (reference sequence). V was clipped by 3 bases and J by 3 bases, with 6 bases between them. CDR3 residues: CSASSSGNTIYF. CDR3 DNA: TGCAGTGCTAGTTCCAGTGGAAACACCATATATTTT.

This clonotype was detected a few times. The CDR3 DNA follows: TGCAGCGTTACCACAGGGACGCGAGAGACCCAGTACTTC. It yields the protein CSVTTGTRETQYF. The chain uses TRBV29-1 and TRBJ2-5; possibly TRBD1 for D (6 bases). The germline V gene encodes CDR1 SQVTM and CDR2 ANQGSEA. CDR3 length: 13 amino acids. V gave up 5 bases and J gave up 4 bases, with 14 bases separating them.

This clonotype showed up many times. This CDR3 reads CSARDLVRTGSPLHF. The CDR3 DNA is TGCAGTGCTAGAGATCTTGTCCGGACGGGGTCACCCCTCCACTTT. The V and J genes are TRBV20-1 and TRBJ1-6; D gene unclear. This CDR3 is built from 15 residues. CDR1 and CDR2 from the germline V gene are DFQATT and SNEGSKA (reference sequence). With 0 bases removed from V and 10 bases from J, the gap between germline ends came to 16 bases.

Many counts were recorded for this clonotype. V usage is TRBV7-2 and J usage is TRBJ2-2; 7 nucleotides agree with TRBD2. J gave up 4 bases and V 2 bases, and 1 base lay outside the gene matches. Germline CDR1 SGHTA, CDR2 FQGNSA. This CDR3 region has 14 residues. The CDR3 region has the DNA TGTGCCAGCAGCTTAACGGGGGGCACCGGGGAGCTGTTTTTT. This encodes CASSLTGGTGELFF. Full variable domain (outside the CDR3, taken from reference TRBV7-2 and TRBJ2-2): GAGVSQSPSNKVTEKGKDVELRCDPISGHTALYWYRQSLGQGLEFLIYFQGNSAPDKSGLPSDRFSAERTGGSVSTLTIQRTQQEDSAVYLCASSLTGGTGELFFGEGSRLTVL.

The J gene is TRBJ2-7, the V gene TRBV6-5, with D perhaps TRBD1 (5 bases). The CDR3 sequence is 13 residues long. Germline CDR1 MNHEY, CDR2 SVGAGI. Trimming pared 6 bases from V and 1 base from J, leaving 10 bases between. The CDR3 loop is CASSPGFSYEQYF. The CDR3, as DNA: TGTGCCAGCAGCCCAGGGTTTTCCTACGAGCAGTACTTC.

This clonotype was detected many times. This sequence joins TRBV27 and TRBJ2-2, with D perhaps matching TRBD1 (5 bases). The CDR3 has 14 residues. V gave up 5 bases and J gave up 6 bases, with 13 bases separating them. Per germline, CDR1 MNHEY and CDR2 SMNVEV (reference sequence). The CDR3 loop reads CASSIDSLSGELFF. In nucleotides, the CDR3 is TGTGCCAGCAGTATCGACAGTTTGTCCGGGGAGCTGTTTTTT.

Many counts were recorded for this clonotype. The CDR3 DNA is TGCAGTGCTAGACGGACGAACAATGAGCAGTTCTTC. It yields the protein CSARRTNNEQFF. The chain joins TRBV20-1 to TRBJ2-1, with no clear D. V lost 2 bases to trimming and J lost 5 bases, with 7 bases between them. CDR3 size: 12 residues. CDR1 is DFQATT, CDR2 SNEGSKA, per germline (reference sequence).

The chain is built from TRBV29-1 and TRBJ1-1, with unresolved D. Trimming shortened V by 0 bases and J by 1 base, and 6 bases separated the two germline ends. The germline V gene has CDR1 SQVTM and CDR2 ANQGSEA. The CDR3 extends over 13 amino acids. The CDR3 loop reads CSVEDPGNTEAFF. CDR3 DNA: TGCAGCGTTGAAGATCCAGGGAACACTGAAGCTTTCTTT. The variable domain in full, completed from reference TRBV29-1 and TRBJ1-1, reads SAVISQKPSRDICQRGTSLTIQCQVDSQVTMMFWYRQQPGQSLTLIATANQGSEATYESGFVIDKFPISRPNLTFSTLTVSNMSPEDSSIYLCSVEDPGNTEAFFGQGTRLTVV.

This clonotype was picked up many times. This chain links TRBV12-3 or TRBV12-4 with TRBJ2-5, with 8 bases that match TRBD1. The CDR3 has 16 amino acids. V gave up 6 bases and J gave up 2 bases; unmatched junction bases: 11. CDR3: CASSPTPGQGQETQYF. Here the CDR3 DNA reads TGTGCCAGCAGCCCAACCCCCGGACAGGGTCAAGAGACCCAGTACTTC.

This clonotype was counted at least ten times. The chain carries TRBV19 and TRBJ2-5; no clear D gene. The CDR3 length is 13 residues. Trimming pared 6 bases from V and 0 bases from J, leaving 8 bases between. Germline-derived CDR1 and CDR2 are LNHDA and SQIVND (reference sequence). The CDR3, as DNA: TGTGCCAGTAGACCCGACTACCAAGAGACCCAGTACTTC. Translation: CASRPDYQETQYF. Variable domain in full (rest from reference TRBV19 and TRBJ2-5): DGGITQSPKYLFRKEGQNVTLSCEQNLNHDAMYWYRQDPGQGLRLIYYSQIVNDFQKGDIAEGYSVSREKKESFPLTVTSAQKNPTAFYLCASRPDYQETQYFGPGTRLLVL.

This clonotype occurred many times. The chain combines TRBV7-9 with TRBJ2-5; D possibly matches TRBD1 or TRBD2 (6 bases each). Germline V gives CDR1 SEHNR, CDR2 FQNEAQ (reference sequence). The CDR3 is 15 amino acids. V was pared by 3 bases and J by 5 bases, with 16 bases between. Written as DNA, the CDR3 is TGTGCCAGCAGCTTCCCCCTAGAGGGGGGCGAGACCCAGTACTTC. Its translation is CASSFPLEGGETQYF.

In regard to this clonotype: A much more abundant neighbour one base away suggests this may be a read error. This chain connects TRBV18 to TRBJ2-7, with D perhaps matching TRBD2 (6 bases). In germline, CDR1 is KGHSH, CDR2 LQKENI. The ends were cut back, 9 bases at V and 4 bases at J, with 22 bases in the middle. This CDR3 is 15 amino acids long. DNA of the CDR3: TGTGCCAGATCTGCCTCCGGGACTTTCCGATACGAGCAGTACTTC. Translation gives CARSASGTFRYEQYF.

This clonotype was found a few times. The CDR3 DNA reads TGCAGCGTGACAGGGGGAAAAAACATTCAGTACTTC. Residues: CSVTGGKNIQYF. The chain carries TRBV29-1 and TRBJ2-4, with 9 bases lining up with TRBD1. V lost 6 bases, J lost 4 bases, and 1 base stayed unmatched. There are 12 residues in the CDR3. CDR1 SQVTM and CDR2 ANQGSEA come from the germline V gene.

Ten or more counts support this clonotype. This chain connects TRBV5-5 to TRBJ1-1; 7 bases are shared with TRBD1. The germline V gene has CDR1 SGHKS and CDR2 YYEKEE (reference sequence). The CDR3 is 15 residues long. J was trimmed by 4 bases and V by 4 bases; bases with no gene match: 10. The CDR3 region is CASSTETGVTTEAFF. The CDR3 DNA is TGTGCCAGCAGCACAGAAACAGGGGTTACCACTGAAGCTTTCTTT.

Ten or more counts support this clonotype. The chain couples TRBV7-2 to TRBJ1-1; TRBD1 is a possible D gene (5 bases). This CDR3 has 13 residues. The germline gives CDR1 SGHTA, CDR2 FQGNSA. The germline V and J ends were trimmed by 0 bases and 6 bases, with 8 bases remaining between them. The CDR3 loop is CASSLARGAEAFF. DNA of the CDR3: TGTGCCAGCAGCTTAGCTAGGGGTGCTGAAGCTTTCTTT.

This clonotype has at least ten counts. This chain uses TRBV7-3 with TRBJ2-3, with TRBD1 matching 8 bases. This CDR3 spans 13 amino acids. V dropped 8 bases and J dropped 1; count of bases not matched to a gene: 2. Germline lookup yields CDR1 SGHTA and CDR2 FQGTGA. CDR3 bases: TGTGCCAGCGGACAGGGTCGCACAGATACGCAGTATTTT. Residues: CASGQGRTDTQYF.

This sequence joins TRBV11-2 and TRBJ2-7; 7 bases map to TRBD2. CDR3 length: 12 residues. In germline, CDR1 is SGHAT, CDR2 FQNNGV. The J segment lost 7 bases and the V segment lost 4 bases, leaving 4 bases of the junction unmatched. The CDR3 loop is CASSSGRREQYF. As DNA, the CDR3 is TGTGCCAGCAGCTCCGGGAGGCGAGAGCAGTACTTC.

In its sample, this clonotype was seen many times. The rearrangement uses TRBV6-6 and TRBJ2-1; TRBD2 matches 12 bases. Germline-derived CDR1 and CDR2 are MNHNY and SVGAGI (reference sequence). J gave up 9 bases and V 7 bases, and 10 bases lay outside the gene matches. The CDR3 loop spans 15 amino acids. The CDR3 spells CASTRRLAGEGEQFF. The CDR3 coding sequence is TGTGCCAGCACTCGACGACTAGCGGGGGAGGGTGAGCAGTTCTTC.

This clonotype was observed a handful of times. The gene calls are TRBV29-1 and TRBJ2-4, with D uncertain. Germline assignment: CDR1 SQVTM and CDR2 ANQGSEA. V was pared by 0 bases and J by 8 bases, with 11 bases between. This CDR3 is built from 13 residues. The CDR3 DNA reads TGCAGCGTTGAAGATGGCCAGAGCCACATTCAGTACTTC. Its protein product is CSVEDGQSHIQYF.